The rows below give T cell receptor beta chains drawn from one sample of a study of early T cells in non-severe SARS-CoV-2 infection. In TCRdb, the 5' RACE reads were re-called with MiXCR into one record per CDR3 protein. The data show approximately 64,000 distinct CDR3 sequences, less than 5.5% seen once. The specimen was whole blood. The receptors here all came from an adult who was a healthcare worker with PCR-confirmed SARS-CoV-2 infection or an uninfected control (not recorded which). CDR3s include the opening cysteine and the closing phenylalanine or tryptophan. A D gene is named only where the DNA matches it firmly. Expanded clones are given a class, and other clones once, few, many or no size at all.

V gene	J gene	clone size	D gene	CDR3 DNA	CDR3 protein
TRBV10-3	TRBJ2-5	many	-	TGTGCCTCAAGGGGGGGAAGAACTGAACAAGAGACCCAGTACTTC	CASRGGRTEQETQYF
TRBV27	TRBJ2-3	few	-	TGTGCCAGCAGTCCCCTAGCGCTTCCTAGCACAGATACGCAGTATTTT	CASSPLALPSTDTQYF
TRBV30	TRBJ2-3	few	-	TGTGCCTGGAGTGAACATACGCAGTATTTT	CAWSEHTQYF
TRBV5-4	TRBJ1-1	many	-	TGTGCCAGCAGCCCCCCCGGGGTAGAGGGCACTGAAGCTTTCTTT	CASSPPGVEGTEAFF
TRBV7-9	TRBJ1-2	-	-	TGTGCCAGCAGCCCCGGAGGGGTTGGCTACACCTTC	CASSPGGVGYTF
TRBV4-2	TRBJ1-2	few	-	TGTGCCAGCAGTCTAACCGGGTCTCACGACGGCTACACCTTC	CASSLTGSHDGYTF
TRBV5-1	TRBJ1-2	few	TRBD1	TGCGCCAGCAGCCAACTACAGGGGGCGCGCTATGGCTACACCTTC	CASSQLQGARYGYTF
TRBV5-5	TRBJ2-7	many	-	TGTGCCAGCAGCCTCTTGGGGGCGGGGGTCCCCTACGAGCAGTACTTC	CASSLLGAGVPYEQYF
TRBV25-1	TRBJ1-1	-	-	TGTGCCAGCAGTGAATCGGTGGGCAGGATACTGTTT	CASSESVGRILF
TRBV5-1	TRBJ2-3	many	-	TGCGCCAGCAGCTTGGCCCGGGAAAGCACAGATACGCAGTATTTT	CASSLARESTDTQYF
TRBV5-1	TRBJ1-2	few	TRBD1	TGCGCCAGCAGCTCTCCGGGACAGATCTATGGCTACACCTTC	CASSSPGQIYGYTF
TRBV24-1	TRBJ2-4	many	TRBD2	TGTGCCACCAGCGGGGGGGCGGGGAACATTCAGTACTTC	CATSGGAGNIQYF
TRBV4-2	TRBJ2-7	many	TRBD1	TGTGCCAGCAGCCAAGATTTCGGGGACAGAACCTACGAGCAGTACTTC	CASSQDFGDRTYEQYF
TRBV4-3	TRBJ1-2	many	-	TGCGCCAGCAGCCAAGATCCGAACTATGGCTACACCTTC	CASSQDPNYGYTF
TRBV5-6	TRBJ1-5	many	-	TGTGCCAGCAGCTTGGGGAATCAGCCCCAGCATTTT	CASSLGNQPQHF
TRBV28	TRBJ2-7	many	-	TGTGCCAGCAGCTCTCCCGGACAGATCAACGAGCAGTACTTC	CASSSPGQINEQYF
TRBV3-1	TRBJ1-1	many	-	TGTGCCAGCAGCCAGCATCAGGGAAGGACTGAAGCTTTCTTT	CASSQHQGRTEAFF
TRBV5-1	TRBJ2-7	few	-	TGCGCCAGCAGCTTGGGCGGCACAGATTATTCCTACGAGCAGTACTTC	CASSLGGTDYSYEQYF
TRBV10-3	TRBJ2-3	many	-	TGTGCCATCAGTGAGTCGGGGGCGGCCCTCGAGCCAGATACGCAGTATTTT	CAISESGAALEPDTQYF
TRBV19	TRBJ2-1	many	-	TGTGCCAGTAGTATAGCAGGCTACAATGAGCAGTTCTTC	CASSIAGYNEQFF
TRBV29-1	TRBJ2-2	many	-	TGCAGCGTTGTACGTCCCCCGAACACCGGGGAGCTGTTTTTT	CSVVRPPNTGELFF
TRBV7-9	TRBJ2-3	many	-	TGTGCCAGCAGCTGGGCACTAGCTCTCACAGATACGCAGTATTTT	CASSWALALTDTQYF
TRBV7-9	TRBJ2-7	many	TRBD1	TGTGCCAGCAGCCCACCCTCGACAGGGGACTCACTATCCTACGAGCAGTACTTC	CASSPPSTGDSLSYEQYF
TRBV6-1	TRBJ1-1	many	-	TGTGCCAGCAGTGAAAGGCAGGGGCTGACTGAAGCTTTCTTT	CASSERQGLTEAFF
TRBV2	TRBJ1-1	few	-	TGTGCCAGCAGTGAATTAGCGGGGGGCGAAGTGAACACTGAAGCTTTCTTT	CASSELAGGEVNTEAFF
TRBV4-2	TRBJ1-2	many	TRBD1	TGTGCCAGTTTACCAGGGGACAGGGGGCTTAACTATGGCTACACCTTC	CASLPGDRGLNYGYTF
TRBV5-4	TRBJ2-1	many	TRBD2	TGTGCCAGCAGCCTTACTAGCGGGACCTACAATGAGCAGTTCTTC	CASSLTSGTYNEQFF
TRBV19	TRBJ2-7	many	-	TGTGCCAGTAGTGCGGGACAGCGCTCCTACGAGCAGTACTTC	CASSAGQRSYEQYF
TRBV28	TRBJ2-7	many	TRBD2	TGTGCCAGCAGTTATAGGACTAGCGGGGGGACTTACGAGCAGTACTTC	CASSYRTSGGTYEQYF
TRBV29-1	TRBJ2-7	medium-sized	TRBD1	TGCAGCGTTATCGGACAGGGAGAAGGTGAGCAGTACTTC	CSVIGQGEGEQYF
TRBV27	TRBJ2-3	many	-	TGTGCCAGCGCTAAGCGGATCACAGATACGCAGTATTTT	CASAKRITDTQYF
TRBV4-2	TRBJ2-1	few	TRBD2	TGTGCCAGCAGCCAAGCGACCGGGACTAGCGCTGGAAACGAGCAGTTCTTC	CASSQATGTSAGNEQFF
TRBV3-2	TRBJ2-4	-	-	TGTGCCAGCAGCTCCGGGACTCGAAACATTCAGTACTTC	CASSSGTRNIQYF